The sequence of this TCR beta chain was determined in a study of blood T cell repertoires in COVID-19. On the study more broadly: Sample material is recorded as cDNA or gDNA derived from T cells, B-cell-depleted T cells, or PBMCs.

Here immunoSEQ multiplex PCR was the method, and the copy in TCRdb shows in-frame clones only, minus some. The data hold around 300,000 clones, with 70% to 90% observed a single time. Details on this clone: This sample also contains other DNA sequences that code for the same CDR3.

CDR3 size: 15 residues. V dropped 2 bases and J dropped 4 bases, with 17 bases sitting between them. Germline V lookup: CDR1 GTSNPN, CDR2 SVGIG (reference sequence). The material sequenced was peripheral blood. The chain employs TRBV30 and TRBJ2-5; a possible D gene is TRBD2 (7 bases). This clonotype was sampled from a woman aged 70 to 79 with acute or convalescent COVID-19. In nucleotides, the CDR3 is TGTGCCTGGAGTCCCCCGCGGGGGCTTAGAGAGACCCAGTACTTC. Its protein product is CAWSPPRGLRETQYF.